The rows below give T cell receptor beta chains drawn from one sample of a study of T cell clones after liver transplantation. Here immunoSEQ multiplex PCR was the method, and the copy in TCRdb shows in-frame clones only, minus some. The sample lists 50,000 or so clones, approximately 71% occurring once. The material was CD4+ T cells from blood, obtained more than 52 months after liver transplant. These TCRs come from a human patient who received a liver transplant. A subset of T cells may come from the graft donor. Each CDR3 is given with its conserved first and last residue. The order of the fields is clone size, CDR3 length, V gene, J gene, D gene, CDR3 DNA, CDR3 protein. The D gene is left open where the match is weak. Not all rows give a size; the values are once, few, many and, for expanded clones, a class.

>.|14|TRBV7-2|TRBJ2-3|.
TGTGCCAGCAGCTCCGGGACGTTAACAGATACGCAGTATTTT
CASSSGTLTDTQYF
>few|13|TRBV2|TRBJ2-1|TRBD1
TGTGCCAGTCATAACAGGGGCTACAATGAGCAGTTCTTC
CASHNRGYNEQFF
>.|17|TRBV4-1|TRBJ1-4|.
TGCGCCAGCAGCCAAGATCGGAGTGGGACAAGTAATGAAAAACTGTTTTTT
CASSQDRSGTSNEKLFF
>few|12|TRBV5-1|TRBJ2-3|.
TGCGCCAGCAGCCCGACGCAAGATACGCAGTATTTT
CASSPTQDTQYF
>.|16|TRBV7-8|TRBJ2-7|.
TGTGCCAGCAGCTCCCGAGGGGTTTCCAAAATCTACGAGCAGTACTTC
CASSSRGVSKIYEQYF
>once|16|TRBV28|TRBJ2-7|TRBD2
TGTGCCAGCAGCCCATATATGACTAGCCGATCCTACGAGCAGTACTTC
CASSPYMTSRSYEQYF
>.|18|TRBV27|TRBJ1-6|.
TGTGCCAGCAGTTTATATCACTTCCGGCAGGAAGGGGATTCACCCCTCCACTTT
CASSLYHFRQEGDSPLHF
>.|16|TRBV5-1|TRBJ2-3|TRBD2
TGCGCCAGCAGCTTGGGTAGCGGGGGCGCCTCAGATACGCAGTATTTT
CASSLGSGGASDTQYF
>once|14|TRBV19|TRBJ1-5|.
TGTGCCAGTCACACAGGGTCGTCAGGCCAGCCCCAGCATTTT
CASHTGSSGQPQHF
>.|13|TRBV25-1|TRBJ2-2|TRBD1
TGTGCCAGCAAGACAGGGGTTACCGGGGAGCTGTTTTTT
CASKTGVTGELFF
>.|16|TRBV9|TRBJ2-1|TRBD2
TGTGCCAGCAGCTCTCAAGGTAGCGGGGGTTACAATGAGCAGTTCTTC
CASSSQGSGGYNEQFF
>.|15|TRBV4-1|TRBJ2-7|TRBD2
TGCGCCAGCAGCCAACAGGGCGGGGGGGTCTACGAGCAGTACTTC
CASSQQGGGVYEQYF
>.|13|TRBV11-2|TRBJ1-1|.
TGTGCCAGCAGCGCAAGACAAAACACTGAAGCTTTCTTT
CASSARQNTEAFF
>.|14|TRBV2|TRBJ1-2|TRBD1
TGTGCCAGCAGTGAAAGACAGGGGGCACGCGGCTACACCTTC
CASSERQGARGYTF
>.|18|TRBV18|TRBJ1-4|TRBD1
TGTGCCAGCTCACCATTGACAGGGGGCTTTGGTACTAATGAAAAACTGTTTTTT
CASSPLTGGFGTNEKLFF
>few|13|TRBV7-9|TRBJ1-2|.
TGTGCCAGCACCCCAGAGGCAGGGAATGGCTACACCTTC
CASTPEAGNGYTF
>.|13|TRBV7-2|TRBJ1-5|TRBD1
TGTGCCAGCAGCTTACAGGGGGCACAGCCCCAGCATTTT
CASSLQGAQPQHF
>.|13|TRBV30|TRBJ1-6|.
TGTGCCTGGAGTAAGGGCACTAATTCACCCCTCCACTTT
CAWSKGTNSPLHF
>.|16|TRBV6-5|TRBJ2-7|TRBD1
TGTGCCAGCAGTTCCTCACACAGGGGTATCTCCCACGAGCAGTACTTC
CASSSSHRGISHEQYF
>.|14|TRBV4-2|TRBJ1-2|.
TGTGCCAGCAGCCAAGATTCGACAAGCGATGGCTACACCTTC
CASSQDSTSDGYTF
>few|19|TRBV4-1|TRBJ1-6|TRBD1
TGCGCCAGCAGCCAACGACCGGGACAGTTAATTTCCTATAATTCACCCCTCCACTTT
CASSQRPGQLISYNSPLHF
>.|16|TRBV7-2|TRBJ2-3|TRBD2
TGTGCCAGCAGCTCCCCTAGGCGGGGGGACACAGATACGCAGTATTTT
CASSSPRRGDTDTQYF
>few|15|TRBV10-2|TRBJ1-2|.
TGCGCCAGCAGTGAGTCGGCAGGGACTTTCTATGGCTACACCTTC
CASSESAGTFYGYTF
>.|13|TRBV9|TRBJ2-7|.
TGTGCCAGCAGCCCCGGGACCAGGGACGAGCAGTACTTC
CASSPGTRDEQYF
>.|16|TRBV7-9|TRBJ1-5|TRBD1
TGTGCCAGCAGCTTAGTGTACAGGGGGGGCAATCAGCCCCAGCATTTT
CASSLVYRGGNQPQHF
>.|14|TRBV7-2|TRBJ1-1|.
TGTGCCAGCAGCCAGGCGGGGGGCCGCACTGAAGCTTTCTTT
CASSQAGGRTEAFF
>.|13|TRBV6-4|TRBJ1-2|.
TGTGCCAGCAGTGACAGGGTGGACGGCGGCTACACCTTC
CASSDRVDGGYTF
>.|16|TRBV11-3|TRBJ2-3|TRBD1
TGTGCCAGCAGCTCCCGGGACAGGGGTGGCACAGATACGCAGTATTTT
CASSSRDRGGTDTQYF
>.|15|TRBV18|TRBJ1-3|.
TGTGCCAGCTCACCTCTCAGGGAGGCTGGAAACACCATATATTTT
CASSPLREAGNTIYF
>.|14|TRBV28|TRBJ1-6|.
TGTGCCAGCAGTTGGGGAGACCGTCGATCACCCCTCCACTTT
CASSWGDRRSPLHF
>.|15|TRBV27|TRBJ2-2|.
TGTGCCAGCAGTCCGAGACGTGGGTCTGACGGGGAGCTGTTTTTT
CASSPRRGSDGELFF
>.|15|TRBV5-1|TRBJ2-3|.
TGCGCCAGCAGCCCTACAGGGCCCTTGGCAGATACGCAGTATTTT
CASSPTGPLADTQYF
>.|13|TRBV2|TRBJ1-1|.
TGTGCCAGCAGTCTTGAGGACGGGCAAAAAGCTTTCTTT
CASSLEDGQKAFF
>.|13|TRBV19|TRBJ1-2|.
TGTGCCAGTCTAAATCCTTCTCGGGCAGGCTACACCTTC
CASLNPSRAGYTF
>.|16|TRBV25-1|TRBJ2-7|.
TGTGCCAGCAGTCCGAGGGGACCGAAAATCTCCTACGAGCAGTACTTC
CASSPRGPKISYEQYF
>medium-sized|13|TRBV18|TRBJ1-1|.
TGTGCCAGCTCACCTAACACCGACACTGAAGCTTTCTTT
CASSPNTDTEAFF
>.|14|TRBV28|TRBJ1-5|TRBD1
TGTGCCAGCAGTCCCGGACAGGGTAATCAGCCCCAGCATTTT
CASSPGQGNQPQHF
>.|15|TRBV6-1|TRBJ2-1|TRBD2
TGTGCCAGCAGTGTGGGACTAGCGGGGGGATATGAGCAGTTCTTC
CASSVGLAGGYEQFF
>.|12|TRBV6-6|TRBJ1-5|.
TGTGCCAGCAGCGGGTCTTTGAAGCCCCAGCATTTT
CASSGSLKPQHF
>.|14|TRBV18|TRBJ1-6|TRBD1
TGTGCCAGCTCAGACAGGGCAAACAATTCACCCCTCCACTTT
CASSDRANNSPLHF
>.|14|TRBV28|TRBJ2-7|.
TGTGCCAGCAGGTTGGAACAGGCCCCCTACGAGCAGTACTTC
CASRLEQAPYEQYF
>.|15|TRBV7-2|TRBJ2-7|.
TGTGCCAGCAGCCATGACAGATCTAGCTCCTACGAGCAGTACTTC
CASSHDRSSSYEQYF
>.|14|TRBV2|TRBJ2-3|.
TGTGCCAGCAGTGCACAGGGACTCACAGATACGCAGTATTTT
CASSAQGLTDTQYF
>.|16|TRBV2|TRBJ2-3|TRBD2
TGTGCCAGCAGTGAACAACTAGCGGGGGGCAAAGATACGCAGTATTTT
CASSEQLAGGKDTQYF
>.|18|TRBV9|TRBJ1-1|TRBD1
TGTGCCAGCAGCGTAGATACGAGCACCCGGGACAGGGGCACTGAAGCTTTCTTT
CASSVDTSTRDRGTEAFF
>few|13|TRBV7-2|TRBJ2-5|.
TGTGCCAGCACAAGGGGCAACCAAGAGACCCAGTACTTC
CASTRGNQETQYF